This passage covers 2 T cell receptor beta chains from one sample sequenced in a study of T cell repertoires in cytomegalovirus infection. What these receptors recognize is not known. TCRdb fed the reads into MiXCR, producing one record per CDR3 protein. The sample lists approximately 600,000 distinct CDR3 sequences, 35% to 50% occurring once. Specimen: cultured PBMCs, collected from culture after CMV antigen stimulation. All receptors derive from a human donor in good health (CMV status not recorded). Some clones in this sample may be carry-over from other donors' samples.

CDR3 region: CATSRASGTRTYEQYF. CDR3 nucleotides: TGTGCCACCAGCAGAGCCTCCGGGACTAGGACTTACGAGCAGTACTTC. The genes are TRBV15 and TRBJ2-7; TRBD2 matches at 8 bases. The CDR3 length is 16 residues. Looked up from germline, CDR1 is LNHNV and CDR2 is YYDKDF (reference sequence). The ends lost 1 base at V and 4 bases at J; junction bases unmatched: 9.

This clonotype was recorded many times. This chain connects TRBV7-6 to TRBJ2-7; D may be TRBD1 (6 bases). This CDR3 comprises 14 residues. V was clipped by 5 bases and J by 2 bases, with 13 bases between them. In germline, CDR1 is SGHVS, CDR2 FNYEAQ. CDR3 nucleotide sequence: TGTGCCAGCAGCCCGCCGGACAGAGCCTACGAGCAGTACTTC. Protein sequence: CASSPPDRAYEQYF.